Listed below are T cell receptor beta chains from one sample, sequenced in a study of blood T cell repertoires in COVID-19. Generated by immunoSEQ multiplex PCR, the TCRdb table keeps only in-frame clones and is missing some. The sample has under 35,000 clones, about 80% seen once. Sequencing was performed on peripheral blood. Every receptor here comes from a man between 65 and 85 years old with acute or convalescent COVID-19. CDR3s include the opening cysteine and the closing phenylalanine or tryptophan. The order of the fields is D gene, J gene, V gene, clone size, CDR3 protein, CDR3 DNA. The D gene is left open where the match is weak. Part of the rows lack a size; the others show once, few, many or a class for expanded clones.

>TRBD2|TRBJ2-1|TRBV11-2|-
CASSYGLAGDNEQFF
TGTGCCAGCAGCTATGGACTAGCGGGGGACAATGAGCAGTTCTTC
>-|TRBJ1-4|TRBV29-1|-
CSVSVNEKLFF
TGCAGCGTATCGGTTAATGAAAAACTGTTTTTT
>-|TRBJ1-1|TRBV7-8|once
CASSLGRNTEAFF
TGTGCCAGCAGCTTAGGCAGAAACACTGAAGCTTTCTTT
>TRBD1|TRBJ1-5|TRBV6-5|-
CASRSDRGLGQPQHF
TGTGCCAGCAGGTCGGACAGGGGGCTTGGTCAGCCCCAGCATTTT
>TRBD2|TRBJ2-5|TRBV7-8|-
CASSLVGGSRVQETQYF
TGTGCCAGCAGCTTAGTGGGGGGGAGCAGGGTCCAAGAGACCCAGTACTTC
>-|TRBJ1-1|TRBV30|-
CAWGPSFTEAFF
TGTGCCTGGGGCCCCTCCTTTACTGAAGCTTTCTTT
>-|TRBJ2-7|TRBV3-1/TRBV3-2|-
CASSQNRGLYEQYF
TGTGCCAGCAGCCAAAACAGGGGACTCTACGAGCAGTACTTC
>-|TRBJ1-5|TRBV12-3/TRBV12-4|-
CASVQNTNQPQHF
TGTGCCAGTGTGCAGAATACAAATCAGCCCCAGCATTTT
>TRBD2|TRBJ2-7|TRBV18|-
CASSPQSGSSYEQYF
TGTGCCAGCTCACCACAAAGCGGGAGTTCCTACGAGCAGTACTTC
>TRBD2|TRBJ2-5|TRBV6-5|-
CASRGLAGEVGTQYF
TGTGCCAGCAGGGGACTAGCGGGGGAGGTCGGGACCCAGTACTTC
>-|TRBJ1-1|TRBV27|-
CASSLSPPRMNTEAFF
TGTGCCAGCAGTTTATCCCCCCCGAGGATGAACACTGAAGCTTTCTTT
>-|TRBJ1-6|TRBV7-9|-
CASSRRLQSSYNSPLHF
TGTGCCAGCAGCCGCAGGCTCCAGAGCTCCTATAATTCACCCCTCCACTTT
>-|TRBJ1-6|TRBV30|-
CAWAMGLGLNSPLHF
TGTGCCTGGGCAATGGGTCTGGGACTGAATTCACCCCTCCACTTT
>-|TRBJ2-3|TRBV4-2|-
CASSQRTTTDTQYF
TGTGCCAGCAGCCAGCGAACCACGACAGATACGCAGTATTTT
>TRBD1|TRBJ1-5|TRBV7-8|-
CASSIRDRANQPQHF
TGTGCCAGCAGCATCCGGGACAGGGCCAATCAGCCCCAGCATTTT
>-|TRBJ2-1|TRBV25-1|-
CASRSYNEQFF
TGTGCCTCACGCAGCTACAATGAGCAGTTCTTC
>-|TRBJ1-1|TRBV6-5|-
CASSKQGNTEAFF
TGTGCCAGCAGTAAACAGGGGAACACTGAAGCTTTCTTT
>TRBD2|TRBJ2-3|TRBV9|-
CASSVSGGGTDTQYF
TGTGCCAGCAGCGTTAGCGGGGGCGGCACAGATACGCAGTATTTT